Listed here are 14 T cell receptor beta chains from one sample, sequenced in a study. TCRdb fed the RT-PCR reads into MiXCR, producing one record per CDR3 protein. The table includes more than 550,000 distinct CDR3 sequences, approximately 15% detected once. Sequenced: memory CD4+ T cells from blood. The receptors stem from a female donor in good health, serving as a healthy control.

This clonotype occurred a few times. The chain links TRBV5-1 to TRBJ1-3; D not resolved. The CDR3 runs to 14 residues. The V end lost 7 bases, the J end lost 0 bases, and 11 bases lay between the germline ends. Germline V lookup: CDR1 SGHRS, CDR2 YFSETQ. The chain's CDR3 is CASGESSSGNTIYF. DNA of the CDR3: TGCGCCAGCGGGGAGTCTAGCTCTGGAAACACCATATATTTT.

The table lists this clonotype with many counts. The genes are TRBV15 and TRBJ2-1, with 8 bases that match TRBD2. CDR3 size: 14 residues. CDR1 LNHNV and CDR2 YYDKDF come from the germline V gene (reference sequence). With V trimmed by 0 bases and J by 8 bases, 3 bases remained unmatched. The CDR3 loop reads CATSRDSSGYEQFF. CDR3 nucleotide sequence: TGTGCCACCAGCAGAGATTCTAGCGGGTATGAGCAGTTCTTC.

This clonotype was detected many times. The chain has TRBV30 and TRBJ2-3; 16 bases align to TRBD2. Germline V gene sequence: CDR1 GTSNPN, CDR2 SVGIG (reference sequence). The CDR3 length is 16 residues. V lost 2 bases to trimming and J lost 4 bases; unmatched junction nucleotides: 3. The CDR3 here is CAWSLGLAGGADTQYF. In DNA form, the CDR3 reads TGTGCCTGGAGTCTGGGACTAGCGGGAGGGGCAGATACGCAGTATTTT.

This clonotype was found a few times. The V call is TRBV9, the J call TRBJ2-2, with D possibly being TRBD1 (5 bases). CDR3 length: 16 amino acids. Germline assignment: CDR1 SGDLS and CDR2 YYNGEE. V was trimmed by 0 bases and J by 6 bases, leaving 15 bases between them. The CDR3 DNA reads TGTGCCAGCAGCGTAGGGCCAGGGTATTTGTCCGGGGAGCTGTTTTTT. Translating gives CASSVGPGYLSGELFF.

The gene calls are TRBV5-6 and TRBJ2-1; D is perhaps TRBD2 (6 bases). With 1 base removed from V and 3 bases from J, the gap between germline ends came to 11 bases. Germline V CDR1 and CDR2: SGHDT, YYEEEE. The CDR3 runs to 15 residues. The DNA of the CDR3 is TGTGCCAGCAGCTTGCTAGCGTATGGCTACAATGAGCAGTTCTTC. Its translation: CASSLLAYGYNEQFF.

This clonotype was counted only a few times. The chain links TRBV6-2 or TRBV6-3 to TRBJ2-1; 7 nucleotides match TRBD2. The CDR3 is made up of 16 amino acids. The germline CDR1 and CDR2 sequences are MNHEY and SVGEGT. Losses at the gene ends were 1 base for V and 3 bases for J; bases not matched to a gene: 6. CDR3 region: CASSYFGTTLYNEQFF. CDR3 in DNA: TGTGCCAGCAGTTACTTCGGGACTACCCTCTACAATGAGCAGTTCTTC.

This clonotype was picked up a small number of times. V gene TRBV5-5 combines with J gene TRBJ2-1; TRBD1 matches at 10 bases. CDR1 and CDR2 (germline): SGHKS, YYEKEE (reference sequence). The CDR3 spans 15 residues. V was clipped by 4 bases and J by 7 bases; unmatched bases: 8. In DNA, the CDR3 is TGTGCCAGCAGCCTGACGGGACAGGGGTCGAATGAGCAGTTCTTC. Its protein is CASSLTGQGSNEQFF.

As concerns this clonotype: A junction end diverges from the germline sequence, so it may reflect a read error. CDR3 protein: CASSLGPRTGGYNKQFF. CDR3 coding DNA: TGCGCCAGCAGCTTGGGTCCCCGGACAGGGGGGTACAATAAGCAGTTCTTC. V gene TRBV5-1 combines with J gene TRBJ2-1, with TRBD1 identical over 10 bases. The CDR3 runs 17 residues. The germline V gene has CDR1 SGHRS and CDR2 YFSETQ.

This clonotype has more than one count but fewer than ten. As DNA, the CDR3 is TGTGCCAGCAGGGGGGAAATAGCGGGAGACTACGAGCAGTACTTC. This gives the protein CASRGEIAGDYEQYF. V is TRBV9 and J is TRBJ2-7, with 9 positions matching TRBD2. This CDR3 is built from 15 residues. V shed 5 bases and J 3 bases; nucleotides not matched to a gene: 9. Germline V gives CDR1 SGDLS, CDR2 YYNGEE. The whole variable domain, filled in from reference TRBV9 and TRBJ2-7, reads DSGVTQTPKHLITATGQRVTLRCSPRSGDLSVYWYQQSLDQGLQFLIQYYNGEERAKGNILERFSAQQFPDLHSELNLSSLELGDSALYFCASRGEIAGDYEQYFGPGTRLTVT.

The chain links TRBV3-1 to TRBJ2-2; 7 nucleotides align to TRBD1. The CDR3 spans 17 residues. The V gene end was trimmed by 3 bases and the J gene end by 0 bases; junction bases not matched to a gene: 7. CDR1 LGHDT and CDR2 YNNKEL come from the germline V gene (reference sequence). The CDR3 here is CASSQVGQGANTGELFF. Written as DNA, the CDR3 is TGTGCCAGCAGCCAGGTGGGGCAGGGGGCGAACACCGGGGAGCTGTTTTTT. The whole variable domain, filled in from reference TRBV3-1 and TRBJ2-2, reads DTAVSQTPKYLVTQMGNDKSIKCEQNLGHDTMYWYKQDSKKFLKIMFSYNNKELIINETVPNRFSPKSPDKAHLNLHINSLELGDSAVYFCASSQVGQGANTGELFFGEGSRLTVL.

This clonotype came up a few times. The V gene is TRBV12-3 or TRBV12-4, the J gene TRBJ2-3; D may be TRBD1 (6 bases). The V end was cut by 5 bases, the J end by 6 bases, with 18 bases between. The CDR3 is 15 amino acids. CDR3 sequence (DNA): TGTGCCAGCAGTACGAGGGGGTCCCCCGGGGATACGCAGTATTTT. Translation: CASSTRGSPGDTQYF.

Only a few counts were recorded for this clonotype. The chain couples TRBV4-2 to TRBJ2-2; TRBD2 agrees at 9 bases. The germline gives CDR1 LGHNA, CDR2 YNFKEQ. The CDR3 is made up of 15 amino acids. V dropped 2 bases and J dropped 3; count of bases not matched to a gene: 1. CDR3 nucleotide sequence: TGTGCCAGCAGCCAATCTAGCGGGGACACCGGGGAGCTGTTTTTT. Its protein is CASSQSSGDTGELFF.

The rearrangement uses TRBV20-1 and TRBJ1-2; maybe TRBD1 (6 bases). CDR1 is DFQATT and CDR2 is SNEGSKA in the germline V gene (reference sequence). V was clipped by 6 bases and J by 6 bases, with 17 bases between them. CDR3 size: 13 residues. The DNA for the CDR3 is TGCAGTGCCGCCCCCCAGGGGAAGGATGGCTACACCTTC. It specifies CSAAPQGKDGYTF.

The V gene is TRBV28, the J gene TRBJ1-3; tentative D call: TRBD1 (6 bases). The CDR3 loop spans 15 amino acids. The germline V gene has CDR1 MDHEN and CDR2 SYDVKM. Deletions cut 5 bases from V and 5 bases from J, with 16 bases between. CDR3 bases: TGTGCCAGCAGTCCCCTGGAGCAGGGGAGAAACACCATATATTTT. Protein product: CASSPLEQGRNTIYF.